This T cell receptor beta chain was sequenced for a study of blood T cells in healthy people across ages. With respect to this clonotype: Antigen unknown.

Losses at the gene ends were 5 bases for V and 6 bases for J; bases not matched to a gene: 6. The CDR3 has 15 amino acids. Individuals who donated were healthy Caucasians from Russia aged roughly 6 to 90. General study points: Per-million-T-cell TCR beta diversity fell roughly linearly with age. Estimated diversity across one million T cells was deemed an underestimate. Among long-lived donors, naive CD4+ cells were more numerous and diversity higher than in aged donors.

A second PCR, run for about 6 to 11 cycles, used a sample-barcoded 5' primer plus a J-beta primer mix. A single record per CDR3 protein comes from TCRdb applying MiXCR to the 5' RACE reads. The table shows about a million distinct CDR3 sequences, with roughly 52% occurring only once. The TCR sequence derives from a man aged 25 to 45 in good health. The chain has TRBV12-3 or TRBV12-4 and TRBJ2-2; 10 nucleotides match TRBD2. The sequencing input was blood. This CDR3 reads CASSIPAGGAGELFF. The CDR3 DNA reads as TGTGCCAGCAGTATTCCAGCGGGAGGGGCCGGGGAGCTGTTTTTT.